This T cell receptor (beta chain) derives from a study of technical replicates of blood from a few donors. The assay was immunoSEQ multiplex PCR, and TCRdb's table has in-frame clones only and misses some. The sample holds 67,000 or so clones; roughly 92% are singletons and the top ten take about 0.35%. Germline CDR1 is MNHEY and CDR2 is SVGAGI. CDR3 length equals 16 residues. V was shortened by 2 bases and J by 1 base, with 14 bases between the two germline ends. Input material: T cells isolated from PBMCs. This clonotype was obtained from a human donor in good health. The rearrangement uses TRBV6-5 and TRBJ1-1; the D gene is possibly TRBD1 (6 bases). The CDR3 sequence: CASSYLGTIQNTEAFF. The CDR3, as DNA: TGTGCCAGCAGTTACCTCGGGACAATACAGAACACTGAAGCTTTCTTT.